Each of the 8 T cell receptor beta chains below was sequenced from the same sample in a study of blood T cell repertoires in COVID-19. Repertoires were generated with immunoSEQ multiplex PCR, while TCRdb's copy carries only in-frame clones and drops some. The table lists more than 100,000 clones, 80% to 90% of them singletons, with about 2.6% in the top ten. Specimen: PBMCs or T cells enriched from blood (not recorded which). All receptors derive from a man between 40 and 49 years old with acute COVID-19.

Only one count was recorded for this clone. The rearrangement uses TRBV18 and TRBJ1-3; 7 bases agree with TRBD1. The J segment lost 3 bases and the V segment lost 6 bases, leaving 2 bases of the junction unmatched. Germline V gene lookup returns CDR1 KGHSH and CDR2 LQKENI. This CDR3 comprises 13 residues. This CDR3 reads CASSGTDGNTIYF. In DNA form, the CDR3 reads TGTGCCAGCTCCGGGACAGATGGAAACACCATATATTTT.

This chain connects TRBV6-2 or TRBV6-3 to TRBJ2-3, with 7 bases that match TRBD2. Germline V gene sequence: CDR1 MNHEY, CDR2 SVGEGT. Trimming cost V 6 bases and J 4 bases; bases outside gene matches: 7. This CDR3 region has 14 residues. The CDR3 DNA is TGTGCCAGCAGCCCAGGCGGGAGTGCAGATACGCAGTATTTT. Translated, it gives CASSPGGSADTQYF.

The chain has TRBV12-3 or TRBV12-4 and TRBJ2-7; 9 bases fit TRBD1. The CDR3 is 13 residues long. The ends lost 5 bases at V and 5 bases at J; junction bases unmatched: 4. The CDR3 sequence is CASSRDREDEQYF. The DNA of the CDR3 is TGTGCCAGCAGTCGGGACAGGGAAGACGAGCAGTACTTC.

V is TRBV30 and J is TRBJ2-1; 7 bases map to TRBD1. CDR1 and CDR2 (germline): GTSNPN, SVGIG (reference sequence). CDR3 length: 16 residues. V lost 2 bases to trimming and J lost 0 bases; unmatched junction nucleotides: 7. The CDR3 DNA reads TGTGCCTGGAGTACCCCCCCAGGGGGCTCCTACAATGAGCAGTTCTTC. This gives the protein CAWSTPPGGSYNEQFF.

This chain connects TRBV19 to TRBJ2-7; weak D call: TRBD2 (7 bases). This CDR3 is 15 amino acids long. The V and J ends lost 4 bases and 0 bases respectively, with 13 bases between them. Germline V gene data show CDR1 as LNHDA and CDR2 as SQIVND (reference sequence). The CDR3 DNA reads TGTGCCAGTAGTAGTCGCGGGGGCCCCTCCTACGAGCAGTACTTC. It yields the protein CASSSRGGPSYEQYF.

This clone showed up just a few times. In the same sample, other DNA sequences code for this CDR3. This chain uses TRBV11-2 with TRBJ2-6; D is perhaps TRBD1 (6 bases). The CDR3 consists of 15 residues. With 4 bases removed from V and 2 bases from J, the gap between germline ends came to 9 bases. In germline, CDR1 is SGHAT, CDR2 FQNNGV. Here the CDR3 DNA reads TGTGCCAGCAGCTCGACAGGCCCTGGGGCCAACGTCCTGACTTTC. It is translated as CASSSTGPGANVLTF. The whole variable domain, filled in from reference TRBV11-2 and TRBJ2-6, reads EAGVAQSPRYKIIEKRQSVAFWCNPISGHATLYWYQQILGQGPKLLIQFQNNGVVDDSQLPKDRFSAERLKGVDSTLKIQPAKLEDSAVYLCASSSTGPGANVLTFGAGSRLTVL.

J is TRBJ2-6 and V is TRBV7-6; 11 nucleotides match TRBD2. The CDR3 loop spans 19 amino acids. V gave up 2 bases and J gave up 1 base; unmatched junction bases: 7. Germline lookup yields CDR1 SGHVS and CDR2 FNYEAQ. The DNA for the CDR3 is TGTGCCAGCAGCTTACCTATGTCTAGCGGGGGGTCTGGGGCCAACGTCCTGACTTTC. Amino acid sequence: CASSLPMSSGGSGANVLTF.

The chain links TRBV2 to TRBJ1-2; 9 bases map to TRBD1. The V and J ends lost 10 bases and 8 bases, in that order; junction bases with no gene match: 8. CDR3 length equals 12 residues. From germline, CDR1 is SNHLY and CDR2 FYNNEI. CDR3 in amino acids: CATEQGARGYTF. The CDR3 DNA sequence: TGTGCCACGGAACAGGGGGCACGCGGCTACACCTTC.